The source of this TCR beta chain is a study of OX40 agonist ivuxolimab in advanced cancers. Overall study context: Dose-escalation patients had hepatocellular carcinoma, melanoma, renal cell or head and neck cancer. Partial response was recorded in three patients: one hepatocellular carcinoma and two cutaneous melanoma cases. Overall study results and limits: On average, CD8+ T cells had more expanded clones than CD4+.

Blood sampling was done at baseline, cycle 4 day 1, and cycle 7 day 1. CDR1 is SGHAT and CDR2 is FQNNGV in the germline V gene. With 0 bases removed from V and 8 bases from J, the gap between germline ends came to 7 bases. The CDR3 loop spans 13 amino acids. Using immunoSEQ multiplex PCR, the repertoire was profiled, and TCRdb retains in-frame clones only, with some absent. The sample holds over 50,000 clones, 80% to 95% seen once. In regard to this clone: Antigen unknown.

The V and J genes are TRBV11-2 and TRBJ1-4; D gene ambiguous. This receptor was identified in an adult with an advanced solid tumor such as melanoma, head and neck, liver or kidney cancer. Sequencing used CD4+ or CD8+ T cells sorted from blood, obtained in a trial of the OX40 agonist ivuxolimab. This chain's CDR3 is CASSLEWGEKLFF. CDR3 sequence (DNA): TGTGCCAGCAGCTTAGAGTGGGGAGAAAAACTGTTTTTT. The variable domain in full, completed from reference TRBV11-2 and TRBJ1-4, reads EAGVAQSPRYKIIEKRQSVAFWCNPISGHATLYWYQQILGQGPKLLIQFQNNGVVDDSQLPKDRFSAERLKGVDSTLKIQPAKLEDSAVYLCASSLEWGEKLFFGSGTQLSVL.